The 27 T cell receptor beta chains given below trace back to one sample, sequenced in a study of tumor and adjacent non-tumor tissue in lung cancer. RNA was extracted from bulk tissue without any cell sorting. The normal lung tissue was taken more than 3 cm from the tumor edge. Three rounds of nested PCR, following a modified ARM-PCR protocol, produced the TCRbeta library. TCRdb itself ran the multiplex PCR reads through MiXCR, one entry per CDR3 protein. This table has approximately 68,000 distinct CDR3 sequences, around 82% appearing once. Input material: distant non-tumor lung tissue. The source of these receptors is a man in his 60s with non-small cell lung cancer.

To note about this clonotype: At one of its ends the junction is not consistent with the germline gene, which may arise from a read error. V gene TRBV12-3 or TRBV12-4 combines with J gene TRBJ1-5; D call uncertain. The CDR3 covers 13 residues. CDR3 sequence: CASSLGSWQPQQF. The CDR3 bases are TGTGCCAGCAGTTTGGGGTCTTGGCAGCCCCAGCAGTTT.

As concerns this clonotype: Its ends do not fully match the called genes, so a read error is possible. The chain carries TRBV6-5 and TRBJ2-5; possibly TRBD1 for D (5 bases). The CDR3 is made up of 15 amino acids. Germline CDR1 reads MNHEY; CDR2 reads SVGAGI. The CDR3 DNA sequence: TGCGCCAGCAGTCCTAAGCCGGGCCTCAGGGATACCCAGTACTTC. Translating gives CASSPKPGLRDTQYF.

The V gene is TRBV20-1, the J gene TRBJ2-5, with TRBD2 matching over 16 bases. The CDR3 has 17 residues. CDR1 is DFQATT and CDR2 is SNEGSKA in the germline V gene (reference sequence). The CDR3 reads CGVRLGTSGRARETQYF. The CDR3 DNA is TGCGGTGTTAGACTCGGGACTAGCGGGAGGGCCAGGGAGACCCAGTACTTC.

On this clonotype: With a much larger clone just one base away, this may be a read error. This chain joins TRBV11-2 and TRBJ1-6; D unresolved. Germline lookup yields CDR1 SGHAT and CDR2 FQNNGV. The CDR3 consists of 17 residues. CDR3 loop: CDSSHLVLGESTSPLHF. DNA for the CDR3: TGTGACAGCAGCCACCTGGTGCTTGGGGAAAGCACTTCACCCCTCCACTTT.

To note about this clonotype: The conserved final phenylalanine or tryptophan is absent from the CDR3, which likely points to a read error. This chain joins TRBV6-1 and TRBJ2-3; the D gene is possibly TRBD1 (5 bases). CDR3 length equals 14 residues. Germline CDR1 reads MNHNS; CDR2 reads SASEGT. The CDR3 DNA follows: TGTGCCAGCAGTTTGGGGCGTTCGACAGACACGCAGTATTAT. Translation gives CASSLGRSTDTQYY.

This clonotype showed up just once. The CDR3 here is CASSYSICGSFPPEQFF. CDR3 coding DNA: TGTGCCAGCAGTTACAGTATATGTGGGAGTTTCCCCCCTGAGCAGTTCTTC. The gene calls are TRBV6-2 or TRBV6-3 and TRBJ2-1, with D perhaps matching TRBD2 (5 bases). V gave up 2 bases and J gave up 9 bases, with 23 bases separating them. The CDR3 has 17 residues. Germline V gene lookup returns CDR1 MNHEY and CDR2 SVGEGT.

In regard to this clonotype: Sequence at one end of the junction differs from germline and may be a read error. The V call is TRBV6-6, the J call TRBJ1-1; D remains unclear. Germline CDR1 MNHNY, CDR2 SVGAGI (reference sequence). This CDR3 has 13 residues. CDR3 nucleotides: TGTGCCGCAACAGAGAGGTCGTGGACTGATGCTTTCTTT. The encoded protein is CAATERSWTDAFF.

Concerning this clonotype: One end of the junction varies from germline; a read error may be responsible. This chain connects TRBV6-1 to TRBJ1-5, with TRBD1 identical over 9 bases. Germline V gene lookup returns CDR1 MNHNS and CDR2 SASEGT. The CDR3 spans 15 residues. The CDR3: CGSSEGTGLNQPQHF. CDR3 coding DNA: TGTGGCAGCAGTGAAGGGACAGGGTTAAATCAGCCCCAGCATTTT.

As for this clonotype: In this CDR3 the conserved last residue, phenylalanine or tryptophan, is missing, so a read error is likely. No DNA is shown, since the ends of the CDR3 on it are uncertain; the CDR3 is the one TCRdb lists. V is TRBV20-1 and J is TRBJ2-7; the table's D call of TRBD1 was not tested on the DNA. CDR1 and CDR2 from the germline V gene are DFQATT and SNEGSKA (reference sequence). 16 amino acids form the CDR3, both terminal residues included. The CDR3 is CSATSLWDRGWDEQYY.

This clonotype has at least ten counts. The chain has TRBV30 and TRBJ1-2; D not certain. Germline values: CDR1 GTSNPN, CDR2 SVGIG (reference sequence). The CDR3 runs to 13 residues. V dropped 2 bases and J dropped 5 bases, with 12 bases sitting between them. The CDR3 spells CAWSRVEVYGYTF. The CDR3 DNA reads as TGTGCCTGGAGTAGGGTGGAAGTTTATGGCTACACCTTC. The whole variable domain, filled in from reference TRBV30 and TRBJ1-2, reads SQTIHQWPATLVQPVGSPLSLECTVEGTSNPNLYWYRQAAGRGLQLLFYSVGIGQISSEVPQNLSASRPQDRQFILSSKKLLLSDSGFYLCAWSRVEVYGYTFGSGTRLTVV.

As regards this clonotype: Just one base apart from a much larger clone, this may be a read error. This chain links TRBV7-8 with TRBJ2-1, with 10 bases aligning to TRBD2. Germline V CDR1 and CDR2: SGHVS, FQNEAQ. The CDR3 sequence is 17 residues long. Unmatched junction bases numbered 20, after V lost 9 bases and J lost 9 bases. The CDR3 DNA reads as TGTGCCAGGAGCACCCGGCCCGGGCTAGCGGGAGTCGGTGAGCAGTTCTTC. This sequence encodes CARSTRPGLAGVGEQFF.

As for this clonotype: Here the CDR3 omits its conserved ending phenylalanine or tryptophan, so a read error is the likely source. V is TRBV11-1 and J is TRBJ2-3; D not resolved. Germline V lookup: CDR1 SGHAT, CDR2 FQDESV (reference sequence). The CDR3 spans 14 residues. In nucleotides, the CDR3 is TGTGTCAACAGCTTAGCTGGGTCCACAGATACGCAGTATTGT. This sequence encodes CVNSLAGSTDTQYC.

This clonotype appeared many times. The rearrangement links TRBV5-1 to TRBJ2-3; TRBD1 matches at 7 bases. The CDR3 extends over 13 amino acids. The germline V gene encodes CDR1 SGHRS and CDR2 YFSETQ. Trimming took 2 bases from V and 4 from J; bases not matched to a gene: 1. This chain's CDR3 is CASSLGTADTQYF. DNA for the CDR3: TGCGCCAGCAGCTTAGGGACAGCAGATACGCAGTATTTT.

Concerning this clonotype itself: An end of the junction differs from the germline gene, which may be a read error. The chain has TRBV7-9 and TRBJ2-1, with 11 bases identical to TRBD2. In germline, CDR1 is SEHNR, CDR2 FQNEAQ (reference sequence). The CDR3 is made up of 17 amino acids. The DNA of the CDR3 is TGTTCCAGCAGCTTTCCCGGACTAGCGGGTTTTTACAATGAGCAGTTCTTC. As protein: CSSSFPGLAGFYNEQFF.

Points on this clonotype: A read error may produce the germline difference seen at one junction end. This chain uses TRBV6-1 with TRBJ2-2; 9 bases agree with TRBD2. CDR1 and CDR2 (germline): MNHNS, SASEGT. The CDR3 sequence is 14 residues long. Here the CDR3 reads CSSSTAGGTGELFF. The CDR3 bases are TGTTCCAGCAGTACAGCGGGGGGCACCGGGGAGCTGTTTTTT.

Concerning this clonotype: Compared with germline, one end of the junction differs, possibly owing to a read error. The V call is TRBV13, the J call TRBJ2-1, with D perhaps TRBD2 (5 bases). The germline V gene encodes CDR1 PRHDT and CDR2 FYEKMQ (reference sequence). This CDR3 comprises 18 residues. The CDR3, as DNA: TGTGCCAGCAGCCCGGGATTACCCGACCGCAGCTCCTACGATGAGCAGTTCTTC. Translating gives CASSPGLPDRSSYDEQFF.

About this clonotype itself: This CDR3 fails to terminate in the conserved phenylalanine or tryptophan, so it likely reflects a read error. This chain connects TRBV29-1 to TRBJ2-7, with D perhaps being TRBD1 or TRBD2 (5 bases each). CDR3 size: 14 residues. V was shortened by 4 bases and J by 8 bases, with 21 bases between the two germline ends. Germline V lookup: CDR1 SQVTM, CDR2 ANQGSEA. CDR3 loop: CSVASGPVLYKQYL. DNA of the CDR3: TGCAGCGTTGCGTCGGGGCCAGTTCTGTACAAGCAGTACTTA.

As regards this clonotype: Being one base from a much bigger clone, this may be a read error. The rearrangement uses TRBV7-9 and TRBJ2-1; D possibly matches TRBD1 or TRBD2 (7 bases each). The germline gives CDR1 SEHNR, CDR2 FQNEAQ (reference sequence). V was shortened by 8 bases and J by 4 bases, with 18 bases between the two germline ends. The CDR3 runs to 15 residues. CDR3 coding DNA: TGTGCCAGCTTCTATGCAGGGGGGGCTTACAATGAGCAGTTCTTC. Protein: CASFYAGGAYNEQFF.

This clonotype has at least ten counts. The V gene is TRBV28, the J gene TRBJ1-3; perhaps TRBD1 as D (5 bases). Looked up from germline, CDR1 is MDHEN and CDR2 is SYDVKM. V was clipped by 6 bases and J by 4 bases, with 19 bases between them. The CDR3 consists of 16 residues. CDR3 sequence: CASSSRWGQGGNTIYF. The CDR3 bases are TGTGCCAGCAGCAGTCGGTGGGGCCAAGGAGGAAACACCATATATTTT.

The genes are TRBV20-1 and TRBJ2-5; D is undetermined. V was pared by 7 bases and J by 5 bases, with 20 bases between. Germline V gene lookup returns CDR1 DFQATT and CDR2 SNEGSKA (reference sequence). The CDR3 extends over 14 amino acids. DNA for the CDR3: TGCAGTGATAGTGTCAAAGGACCAACGGAGACCCAGTACTTC. The encoded protein is CSDSVKGPTETQYF.

The chain employs TRBV5-4 and TRBJ1-2; D may be TRBD1 (6 bases). This CDR3 has 15 residues. V lost 4 bases to trimming and J lost 7 bases, with 20 bases between them. Germline CDR1 SGHNT, CDR2 YYREEE (reference sequence). The CDR3 sequence is CASSLLYPGDGGYTF. The CDR3 nucleotides read TGTGCCAGCAGCCTGTTATACCCAGGGGACGGTGGCTACACCTTC.

Within the sample, this clonotype is medium-sized. V usage is TRBV11-1 and J usage is TRBJ2-7, with D perhaps TRBD2 (5 bases). Germline V lookup: CDR1 SGHAT, CDR2 FQDESV (reference sequence). Trimming took off 5 bases at V and 3 bases at J, with 17 bases between the two ends. The CDR3 is 15 amino acids. This CDR3 is CASSPTPLRDYEQYF. The CDR3 nucleotides read TGTGCCAGCAGCCCAACCCCGTTACGGGACTACGAGCAGTACTTC.

On this clonotype: One base away lies a much larger clone, so this may be a sequencing read error. The V gene is TRBV11-2, the J gene TRBJ2-3; no clear D. The CDR3 runs to 13 residues. Deletions cut 8 bases from V and 6 bases from J, with 15 bases between. The germline gives CDR1 SGHAT, CDR2 FQNNGV. For the CDR3, the DNA is TGTGCCAGCGAGGTGGGGAATATGGATACGCAGTATTTT. Amino acid sequence: CASEVGNMDTQYF.

About this clonotype itself: Since the CDR3 does not end with the conserved phenylalanine or tryptophan, this likely comes from a read error. CDR3 residues: CATSLWDSSYNSPLHY. CDR3 in DNA: TGTGCCACCAGCTTGTGGGACAGCTCCTATAATTCACCCCTCCACTAT. The chain couples TRBV5-6 to TRBJ1-6, with TRBD1 identical over 7 bases. The CDR3 runs to 16 residues. From germline, CDR1 is SGHDT and CDR2 YYEEEE.

CDR3 sequence reads: CSAKWGAPYEQYF. In DNA form, the CDR3 reads TGCAGCGCAAAGTGGGGGGCCCCCTACGAGCAGTACTTC. V is TRBV29-1 and J is TRBJ2-7; D possibly matches TRBD1 or TRBD2 (6 bases each). The CDR3 has 13 amino acids. V was shortened by 7 bases and J by 2 bases, with 15 bases between the two germline ends. Germline V lookup: CDR1 SQVTM, CDR2 ANQGSEA.

In regard to this clonotype: A much larger clone lies a single base off, so this may be a read error. The chain uses TRBV28 and TRBJ2-2; 7 nucleotides match TRBD2. This CDR3 is built from 12 residues. Germline CDR1 is MDHEN and CDR2 is SYDVKM. The CDR3 sequence is CAGREGRGELFF. In DNA form, the CDR3 reads TGTGCCGGCAGGGAGGGCCGCGGGGAGCTGTTTTTT.

A remark on this clonotype: One end of the junction varies from germline; a read error may be responsible. The genes are TRBV28 and TRBJ2-1; TRBD2 matches 7 bases. Germline assignment: CDR1 MDHEN and CDR2 SYDVKM. The CDR3 length is 14 residues. For the CDR3, the DNA is TGTCCCAGTAGTCCTAGCGGTGCATACAATGAGCAGTTCTTC. Protein product: CPSSPSGAYNEQFF. Using reference TRBV28 and TRBJ2-1 for the parts outside the CDR3, the full variable domain is DVKVTQSSRYLVKRTGEKVFLECVQDMDHENMFWYRQDPGLGLRLIYFSYDVKMKEKGDIPEGYSVSREKKERFSLILESASTNQTSMYLCPSSPSGAYNEQFFGPGTRLTVL.